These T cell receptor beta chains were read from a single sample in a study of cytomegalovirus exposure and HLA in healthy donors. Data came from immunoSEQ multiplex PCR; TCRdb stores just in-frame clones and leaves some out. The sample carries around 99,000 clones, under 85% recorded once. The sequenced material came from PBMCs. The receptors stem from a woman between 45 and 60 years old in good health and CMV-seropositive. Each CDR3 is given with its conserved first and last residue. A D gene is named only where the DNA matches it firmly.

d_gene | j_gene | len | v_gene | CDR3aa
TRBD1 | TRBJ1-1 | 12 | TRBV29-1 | CSVYGGGSEAFF
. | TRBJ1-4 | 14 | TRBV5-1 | CASSFGGLNEKLFF
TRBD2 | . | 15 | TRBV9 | CASSFFDSGPYEQYF
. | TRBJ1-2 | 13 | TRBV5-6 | CASSSKGVPGYTF
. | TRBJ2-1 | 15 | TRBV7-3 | CASSLEAGRGNEQFF
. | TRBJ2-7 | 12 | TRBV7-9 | CASSSSFREQYF
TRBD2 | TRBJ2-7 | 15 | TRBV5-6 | CASSTTGLGNYEQYF
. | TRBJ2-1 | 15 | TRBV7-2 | CASSSLRGSYNEQFF
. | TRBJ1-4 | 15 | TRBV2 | CASSEAVRGSEKLFF
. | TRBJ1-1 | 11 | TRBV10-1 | CASLKESYAFF
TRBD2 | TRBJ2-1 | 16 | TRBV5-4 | CASSGSLAGGPYEQFF
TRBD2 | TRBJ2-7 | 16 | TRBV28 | CASSPWVGLAGYGQYF
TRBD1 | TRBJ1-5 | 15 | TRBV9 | CASSARDRPNQPQHF
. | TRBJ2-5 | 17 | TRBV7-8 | CASSSDGTHSGFLTQYF
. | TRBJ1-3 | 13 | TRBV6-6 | CASSPGQGNTIYF
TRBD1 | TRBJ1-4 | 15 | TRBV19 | CASRTRDRQWEKLFF
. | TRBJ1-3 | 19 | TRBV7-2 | CASSFIPNSRPTSGNTIYF
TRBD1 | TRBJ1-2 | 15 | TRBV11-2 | CASSLLRGSNYGYTF
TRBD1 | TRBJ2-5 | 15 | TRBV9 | CASSVAGGPGETQYF
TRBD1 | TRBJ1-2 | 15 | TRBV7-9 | CSSGDRGKGNYGYTF
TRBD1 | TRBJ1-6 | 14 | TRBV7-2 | CASSSRQGNSPLHF
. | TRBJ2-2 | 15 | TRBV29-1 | CSVDSGWPSTGELFF
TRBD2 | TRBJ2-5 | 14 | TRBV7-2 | CASSFGGSVETQYF
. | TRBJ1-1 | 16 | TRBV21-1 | CASSKVETETNTEAFF
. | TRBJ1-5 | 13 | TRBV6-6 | CASGAFSNQPQHF
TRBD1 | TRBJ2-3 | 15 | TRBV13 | CASSHRQGTTDTQYF
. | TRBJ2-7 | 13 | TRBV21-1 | CASSKAGGYEQYF
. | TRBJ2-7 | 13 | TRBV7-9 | CSSSLLQGYEQYF
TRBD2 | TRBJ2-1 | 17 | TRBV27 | CASSLLSSGGVYNEQFF
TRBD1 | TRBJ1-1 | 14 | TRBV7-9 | CASSSGQGETEAFF
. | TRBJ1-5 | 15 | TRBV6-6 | CASSYTAGDPQPQHF
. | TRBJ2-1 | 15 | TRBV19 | CASRESASSYNEQFF
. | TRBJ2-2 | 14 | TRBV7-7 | CASSLGLNTGELFF
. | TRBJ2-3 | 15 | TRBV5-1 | CASRATGRSTDTQYF